This TCR beta chain originates from a study of shared T cell receptors in the human thymus. The V gene lost 3 bases and the J gene lost 4 bases, with 9 bases spanning the gap. CDR1 is MGHRA, CDR2 YSYEKL, per germline. This CDR3 has 13 residues. TCRdb's copy holds only in-frame clones and misses some; the assay was immunoSEQ multiplex PCR. Here the sample spans about 660,000 clones, around 87% being singletons. This same sample was also part of a study on human thymus T cells. As reported in that work: The thymus was resected at corrective cardiac surgery. Usage of V and J genes appeared biased in thymic and blood repertoires. Thymic TCR repertoires of unrelated people reportedly overlapped highly.

The rearrangement links TRBV4-1 to TRBJ1-2; TRBD1 is a possible D gene (6 bases). The sequenced material came from thymocytes. This sequence originates from a boy younger than two with a congenital heart defect. The CDR3 region has the DNA TGCGCCAGCAGCCACGGGACACCCTATGGCTACACCTTC. Translating gives CASSHGTPYGYTF.